This TCR beta chain comes out of a study of blood T cell repertoires in COVID-19. Study-wide background: Spain, Italy and the United States supplied samples that represented acute and convalescent COVID-19. Nucleic acid was either cDNA or gDNA, and it came from T cells, B-cell-depleted T cells, or PBMCs.

The germline V gene encodes CDR1 GTSNPN and CDR2 SVGIG (reference sequence). The CDR3 has 12 residues. Trimming pared 5 bases from V and 2 bases from J, leaving 10 bases between. Authors' analysis steps: Nucleated cell number was recorded as an estimate derived from reference gene primer amplification. The data were produced by immunoSEQ multiplex PCR, yet TCRdb's version contains in-frame clones alone and is incomplete. The DNA was the basis for D and trimming; V, J and clone size are from that table. The table lists roughly 240,000 clones, 75% to 85% of them singletons. The TCR sequence derives from a woman in her 70s with acute or convalescent COVID-19. Sequencing input: peripheral blood. The J gene is TRBJ2-7, the V gene TRBV30; D is possibly TRBD1 or TRBD2 (5 bases each). CDR3 region: CAWGGDTYEQYF. In nucleotides, the CDR3 is TGTGCCTGGGGGGGTGACACCTACGAGCAGTACTTC.